This T cell receptor (beta chain) originates from a study of shared clonotypes between healthy human individuals. Study results and caveats: Richness estimates generally favored naive over memory subsets.

With respect to this clone: As yet, its antigen is unknown.

This CDR3 comprises 17 residues. Trimming removed 6 bases from V and 2 bases from J; junction bases left unmatched: 15. CDR1 and CDR2 from the germline V gene are MDHEN and SYDVKM. Clones were sequenced by immunoSEQ multiplex PCR, and TCRdb holds only the in-frame ones, with some missing. The data show 1.6 million or so clones, with approximately 98.5% seen just once and 0.36% held by the top ten. This receptor was identified in a young man in good health. The J gene is TRBJ2-7, the V gene TRBV28; 8 bases are a match to TRBD2. The sample consisted of naive CD4+ T cells sorted from blood. Subset described: CD45RA+ positively selected. DNA for the CDR3: TGTGCCAGCAGATTCCCGTATCTTGCGGGAGGCACCTACGAGCAGTACTTC. Residues: CASRFPYLAGGTYEQYF.